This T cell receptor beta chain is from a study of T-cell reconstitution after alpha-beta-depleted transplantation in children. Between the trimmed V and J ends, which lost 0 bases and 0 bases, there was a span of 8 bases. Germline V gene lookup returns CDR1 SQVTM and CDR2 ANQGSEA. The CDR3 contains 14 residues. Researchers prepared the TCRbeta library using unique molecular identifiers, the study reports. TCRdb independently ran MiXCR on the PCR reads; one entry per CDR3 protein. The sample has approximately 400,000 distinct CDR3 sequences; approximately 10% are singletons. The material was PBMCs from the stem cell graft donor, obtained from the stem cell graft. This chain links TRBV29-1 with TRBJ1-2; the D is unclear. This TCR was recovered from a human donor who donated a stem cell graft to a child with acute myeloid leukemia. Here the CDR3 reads CSVEDQEANYGYTF. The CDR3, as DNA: TGCAGCGTTGAAGATCAGGAAGCTAACTATGGCTACACCTTC.